These 32 T cell receptor beta chains were all obtained from the same sample, sequenced in a study of T cell clones after liver transplantation. Sequencing used immunoSEQ multiplex PCR; TCRdb keeps in-frame clones, though not all of them. The sample yields 45,000 or so clones, around 84% seen once. The sequences come from CD4+ T cells from blood, collected 24 months after liver transplant. The receptors stem from a human patient who received a liver transplant. Some T cells may be the graft donor's.

This chain connects TRBV6-1 to TRBJ2-5; either TRBD1 or TRBD2 may supply D (5 bases each). The CDR3 has 11 amino acids. Germline V CDR1 and CDR2: MNHNS, SASEGT. Trimming pared 8 bases from V and 5 bases from J, leaving 9 bases between. CDR3 amino acids: CASRDRETQYF. The DNA for the CDR3 is TGTGCCAGCCGGGACCGGGAGACCCAGTACTTC.

Worth noting for this clone: The same CDR3 can be traced to other DNA sequences in this sample. The V gene is TRBV20-1, the J gene TRBJ1-4; D ambiguous. The V end was cut by 5 bases, the J end by 8 bases, with 9 bases between. Germline CDR1 DFQATT, CDR2 SNEGSKA (reference sequence). The CDR3 is made up of 11 amino acids. The CDR3 region has the DNA TGCAGTGCTTCCTCGGGGGAAAAACTGTTTTTT. It is translated as CSASSGEKLFF.

The chain links TRBV7-3 to TRBJ2-5; D is possibly TRBD1 or TRBD2 (5 bases each). Germline lookup yields CDR1 SGHTA and CDR2 FQGTGA. This CDR3 is 15 amino acids long. V was clipped by 2 bases and J by 5 bases, with 15 bases between them. The CDR3 nucleotides read TGTGCCAGCAGCTTAGGGCAGGGAGATTGGGAGACCCAGTACTTC. Its protein is CASSLGQGDWETQYF. Using reference TRBV7-3 and TRBJ2-5 for the parts outside the CDR3, the full variable domain is GAGVSQTPSNKVTEKGKYVELRCDPISGHTALYWYRQSLGQGPEFLIYFQGTGAADDSGLPNDRFFAVRPEGSVSTLKIQRTERGDSAVYLCASSLGQGDWETQYFGPGTRLLVL.

The table lists this clone with a count of one. The chain links TRBV9 to TRBJ2-1; no clear D. Between the trimmed V and J ends, which lost 0 bases and 3 bases, there was a span of 13 bases. The germline V gene has CDR1 SGDLS and CDR2 YYNGEE. The length of the CDR3 is 16 residues. The CDR3 sequence is CASSVADPSGYNEQFF. The CDR3 DNA reads as TGTGCCAGCAGCGTAGCTGACCCCTCGGGCTACAATGAGCAGTTCTTC. Full variable domain (remainder filled in from reference TRBV9 and TRBJ2-1): DSGVTQTPKHLITATGQRVTLRCSPRSGDLSVYWYQQSLDQGLQFLIQYYNGEERAKGNILERFSAQQFPDLHSELNLSSLELGDSALYFCASSVADPSGYNEQFFGPGTRLTVL.

The chain combines TRBV6-6 with TRBJ2-3, with 10 bases lining up with TRBD2. CDR1 is MNHNY and CDR2 is SVGAGI in the germline V gene (reference sequence). The CDR3 has 15 amino acids. V lost 4 bases, J lost 7 bases, and 8 bases stayed unmatched. CDR3 loop: CASSSKRGGLNTQYF. The CDR3 DNA is TGTGCCAGCAGTTCAAAGCGGGGGGGCCTTAATACGCAGTATTTT.

This clone has just one count. This chain connects TRBV14 to TRBJ2-7; D gene ambiguous. Trimming stripped 4 bases from V and 0 bases from J, with 13 bases between. The CDR3 is 15 residues long. Germline V CDR1 and CDR2: SGHDN, FVKESK. CDR3 region: CASSPEVISSYEQYF. The CDR3 nucleotides read TGTGCCAGCAGCCCTGAGGTTATCAGCTCCTACGAGCAGTACTTC.

This chain uses TRBV6-1 with TRBJ2-7; the D gene is possibly TRBD1 (7 bases). Trimming shortened V by 6 bases and J by 1 base, and 13 bases separated the two germline ends. Per the germline V gene, CDR1 is MNHNS and CDR2 is SASEGT. The CDR3 has 14 amino acids. CDR3 sequence (DNA): TGTGCCAGCAGAGAACAGGGGAGGTCCTACGAGCAGTACTTC. Protein product: CASREQGRSYEQYF.

This chain uses TRBV28 with TRBJ2-5; D gene uncertain. The V gene lost 3 bases and the J gene lost 7 bases, with 15 bases spanning the gap. CDR1 is MDHEN and CDR2 is SYDVKM in the germline V gene. The CDR3 totals 14 residues. CDR3 sequence: CASSLSGLVGTQYF. The CDR3 DNA reads TGTGCCAGCAGTTTGTCCGGGCTAGTGGGGACCCAGTACTTC.

The CDR3 sequence is CASSRDRGIDYEQYF. In DNA form, the CDR3 reads TGTGCCAGCAGTCGGGACAGGGGTATTGACTACGAGCAGTACTTC. The chain is built from TRBV7-8 and TRBJ2-7; 10 positions agree with TRBD1. CDR1 and CDR2 from the germline V gene are SGHVS and FQNEAQ. The CDR3 length is 15 residues. V shed 6 bases, J shed 3 bases, and the junction held 8 bases outside the gene matches.

The chain combines TRBV11-2 with TRBJ1-5, with TRBD1 as a possible D gene (6 bases). Germline lookup yields CDR1 SGHAT and CDR2 FQNNGV. V was cut by 1 base and J by 6 bases, with 10 bases left in between. There are 14 residues in the CDR3. The CDR3 spells CASSLGQVGQPQHF. Written as DNA, the CDR3 is TGTGCCAGCAGCTTAGGACAGGTGGGTCAGCCCCAGCATTTT.

The J gene is TRBJ2-1, the V gene TRBV4-2; 15 bases map to TRBD2. With V trimmed by 4 bases and J by 7 bases, 8 bases remained unmatched. Germline V CDR1 and CDR2: LGHNA, YNFKEQ. The CDR3 loop spans 17 amino acids. This CDR3 reads CASSPFPGTSGGNEQFF. Here the CDR3 DNA reads TGTGCCAGCAGCCCCTTCCCTGGGACTAGCGGGGGGAATGAGCAGTTCTTC.

This sequence joins TRBV5-1 and TRBJ1-2, with D perhaps TRBD1 (5 bases). Deletions cut 1 base from V and 3 bases from J, with 13 bases between. CDR3 size: 15 residues. CDR1 and CDR2 from the germline V gene are SGHRS and YFSETQ. CDR3 amino acids: CASSLIGGADYGYTF. The CDR3, as DNA: TGCGCCAGCAGCTTGATTGGTGGGGCAGACTATGGCTACACCTTC.

This clone was counted a few times. The chain carries TRBV19 and TRBJ1-1; D may be TRBD1 (5 bases). From germline, CDR1 is LNHDA and CDR2 SQIVND (reference sequence). V lost 3 bases and J 1 base, leaving 15 bases between the germline ends. This CDR3 is built from 16 residues. The CDR3 sequence is CASSIGGSGRNTEAFF. The DNA for the CDR3 is TGTGCCAGTAGTATCGGGGGGAGCGGACGGAACACTGAAGCTTTCTTT.

This sequence joins TRBV11-2 and TRBJ2-7; no reliable D call. From germline, CDR1 is SGHAT and CDR2 FQNNGV. The CDR3 contains 12 residues. V was clipped by 8 bases and J by 0 bases, with 8 bases between them. The CDR3 spells CASSTVSYEQYF. CDR3 bases: TGTGCCAGCTCCACAGTCTCCTACGAGCAGTACTTC.

The chain joins TRBV6-5 to TRBJ2-5, with D perhaps being TRBD1 or TRBD2 (5 bases each). V was shortened by 2 bases and J by 1 base, with 11 bases between the two germline ends. The CDR3 has 15 amino acids. CDR1 is MNHEY, CDR2 SVGAGI, per germline. The CDR3 nucleotides read TGTGCCAGCAGTTACGACGGGGCATCCCAAGAGACCCAGTACTTC. Its translation: CASSYDGASQETQYF.

The chain is built from TRBV21-1 and TRBJ2-7; the D segment call TRBD2 is taken from the table without a DNA check. TRBV21-1 corresponds to a pseudogene. CDR3 length: 15 residues. The DNA for the CDR3 is TGTGCCAGCAGCAAAGATTCGAGCGGGGGGCCGGAGCAGTACTTC. This translates into CASSKDSSGGPEQYF.

The genes are TRBV30 and TRBJ2-5; 8 bases are shared with TRBD1. The germline V gene encodes CDR1 GTSNPN and CDR2 SVGIG (reference sequence). The V gene end was trimmed by 2 bases and the J gene end by 7 bases; junction bases not matched to a gene: 9. CDR3 length: 14 residues. The CDR3 DNA sequence: TGTGCCTGGAGTTCCAGGGGGCGGTCAGGGACCCAGTACTTC. Its translation: CAWSSRGRSGTQYF.

As concerns this clone: An end of the junction does not agree with germline; a read error may underlie this. The gene calls are TRBV6-1 and TRBJ1-3; 8 bases align to TRBD1. The CDR3 loop spans 15 amino acids. In germline, CDR1 is MNHNS, CDR2 SASEGT. The CDR3 region is CASREGTGIGNTIYF. CDR3 nucleotide sequence: TGTGCCAGCAGGGAAGGGACAGGTATTGGAAACACCATATATTTT.

The V gene is TRBV30, the J gene TRBJ2-7; tentatively, D is TRBD2 (6 bases). Per germline, CDR1 GTSNPN and CDR2 SVGIG (reference sequence). Trimming left V 3 bases short and J 0 bases short, with 15 bases between. CDR3 length equals 15 residues. This CDR3 reads CAWSGGSGISYEQYF. Written as DNA, the CDR3 is TGTGCCTGGAGCGGGGGTAGCGGCATCTCCTACGAGCAGTACTTC.

The rearrangement uses TRBV30 and TRBJ2-1; maybe TRBD1 (5 bases). Germline V CDR1 and CDR2: GTSNPN, SVGIG (reference sequence). Trimming took 0 bases from V and 10 from J, leaving 10 bases between them. This CDR3 has 12 residues. The CDR3 bases are TGTGCCTGGAGTGTACAGGCCCGCGAGCAGTTCTTC. Its translation: CAWSVQAREQFF.

The chain employs TRBV7-2 and TRBJ2-3, with D possibly called TRBD1 or TRBD2 (5 bases each). The germline CDR1 and CDR2 sequences are SGHTA and FQGNSA. The CDR3 is 16 amino acids. V dropped 5 bases and J dropped 2 bases, with 17 bases sitting between them. CDR3 nucleotides: TGTGCCAGCAGCCCCGGGGCTGTGCGGGTCACAGATACGCAGTATTTT. It is translated as CASSPGAVRVTDTQYF.

V usage is TRBV9 and J usage is TRBJ2-1, with no clear D. Germline V gene sequence: CDR1 SGDLS, CDR2 YYNGEE. The germline V and J ends were trimmed by 5 bases and 9 bases, with 9 bases remaining between them. The CDR3 runs to 11 residues. Written as DNA, the CDR3 is TGTGCCAGCAGTCGCACCGGTGAGCAGTTCTTC. Translating it yields CASSRTGEQFF.

The rearrangement links TRBV28 to TRBJ2-7; 9 positions agree with TRBD1. Germline CDR1 is MDHEN and CDR2 is SYDVKM. This CDR3 comprises 18 residues. Trimming removed 6 bases from V and 5 bases from J; junction bases left unmatched: 20. CDR3 nucleotide sequence: TGTGCCAGCAGCCCCCGGGCCAGCTTGGGGGACAGGGTAGACGAGCAGTACTTC. Translated: CASSPRASLGDRVDEQYF. Full variable domain (missing parts from reference TRBV28 and TRBJ2-7): DVKVTQSSRYLVKRTGEKVFLECVQDMDHENMFWYRQDPGLGLRLIYFSYDVKMKEKGDIPEGYSVSREKKERFSLILESASTNQTSMYLCASSPRASLGDRVDEQYFGPGTRLTVT.

For this clone: The same CDR3 also results from other DNA sequences found in this sample. J is TRBJ2-1 and V is TRBV7-3; no reliable D call. The CDR3 has 15 amino acids. Trimming removed 4 bases at V and 0 bases at J, with 10 bases between. Germline CDR1 is SGHTA and CDR2 is FQGTGA. The CDR3 loop reads CASSSGLSSYNEQFF. DNA of the CDR3: TGTGCCAGCAGCTCTGGGCTGAGCTCCTACAATGAGCAGTTCTTC. Supplemented by reference TRBV7-3 and TRBJ2-1, the full variable domain reads GAGVSQTPSNKVTEKGKYVELRCDPISGHTALYWYRQSLGQGPEFLIYFQGTGAADDSGLPNDRFFAVRPEGSVSTLKIQRTERGDSAVYLCASSSGLSSYNEQFFGPGTRLTVL.

The CDR3 spells CASSLSTSNTGELFF. The CDR3 DNA follows: TGCGCCAGCAGCTTATCGACGTCGAACACCGGGGAGCTGTTTTTT. V and J are TRBV5-1 and TRBJ2-2; D uncertain. Germline loops: CDR1 SGHRS, CDR2 YFSETQ. Trimming removed 2 bases from V and 0 bases from J, with 8 bases in between. CDR3 size: 15 residues.

The J gene is TRBJ2-3, the V gene TRBV29-1, with TRBD1 identical over 7 bases. This CDR3 is built from 14 residues. The germline CDR1 and CDR2 sequences are SQVTM and ANQGSEA. V trimming: 4 bases; J trimming: 2 bases; junction bases outside the gene matches: 6. CDR3 in DNA: TGCAGCGTTGGCCGGACAGGCCCCACAGATACGCAGTATTTT. Protein product: CSVGRTGPTDTQYF.

The chain links TRBV25-1 to TRBJ2-5, with 9 bases that match TRBD1. V lost 8 bases and J lost 5; bases outside the gene matches: 9. CDR1 MGHDK and CDR2 SYGVNS come from the germline V gene. There are 14 residues in the CDR3. The CDR3 nucleotides are TGTGCCAGCCGGCTTACAGGGGGCGGGGAGACCCAGTACTTC. Amino acid sequence: CASRLTGGGETQYF.

The rearrangement uses TRBV5-1 and TRBJ1-4; D remains ambiguous. V lost 3 bases, J lost 5 bases, and 8 bases lay in between. The germline gives CDR1 SGHRS, CDR2 YFSETQ. This CDR3 region has 13 residues. CDR3 protein: CASSSVENEKLFF. In nucleotides, the CDR3 is TGCGCCAGCAGCTCGGTGGAGAATGAAAAACTGTTTTTT.

The chain links TRBV6-1 to TRBJ2-7; 11 bases match TRBD1. Germline V lookup: CDR1 MNHNS, CDR2 SASEGT. J gave up 1 base and V 7 bases, and 6 bases lay outside the gene matches. The CDR3 is 15 amino acids. This CDR3 is CASTLGQGASYEQYF. In DNA form, the CDR3 reads TGTGCCAGCACTCTAGGACAGGGGGCTTCCTACGAGCAGTACTTC.

The chain combines TRBV6-5 with TRBJ2-7, with D possibly TRBD1 on 6 matching bases. The CDR3 is 15 amino acids. V was trimmed by 8 bases and J by 3 bases, leaving 20 bases between them. CDR1 is MNHEY and CDR2 is SVGAGI in the germline V gene. The CDR3 protein is CASGNPGQGVYEQYF. The DNA of the CDR3 is TGTGCCAGCGGAAATCCGGGACAAGGGGTCTACGAGCAGTACTTC.

V usage is TRBV19 and J usage is TRBJ2-3; 7 bases align to TRBD2. CDR1 is LNHDA, CDR2 SQIVND, per germline (reference sequence). The CDR3 extends over 14 amino acids. V lost 8 bases to trimming and J lost 5 bases; unmatched junction nucleotides: 10. This CDR3 is CASGGEQGVDTQYF. The DNA for the CDR3 is TGTGCCAGTGGGGGGGAGCAGGGCGTAGATACGCAGTATTTT. Full variable domain (remainder filled in from reference TRBV19 and TRBJ2-3): DGGITQSPKYLFRKEGQNVTLSCEQNLNHDAMYWYRQDPGQGLRLIYYSQIVNDFQKGDIAEGYSVSREKKESFPLTVTSAQKNPTAFYLCASGGEQGVDTQYFGPGTRLTVL.

The chain joins TRBV6-5 to TRBJ2-1; tentatively, D is TRBD2 (7 bases). The CDR3 totals 14 residues. Trimming took off 5 bases at V and 8 bases at J, with 16 bases between the two ends. Germline loops: CDR1 MNHEY, CDR2 SVGAGI. CDR3 DNA: TGTGCCAGCAGTCAACTCGGGGGGCGGGATGAGCAGTTCTTC. Translation: CASSQLGGRDEQFF.